The present T cell receptor (beta chain) was sequenced within a study of cytomegalovirus exposure and HLA in healthy donors. Germline CDR1 is SGHVS and CDR2 is FQNEAQ. The V and J ends lost 2 bases and 6 bases respectively, with 20 bases between them. The CDR3 length is 17 residues. General observations from the study: A later analysis by the authors found several of the most significant clusters apparently linked to common viral pathogens. Within a later analysis, the majority of CMV-associated TCR beta chains appeared HLA-restricted. Because they were indistinguishable, some V segments, including TRBV6-2 and TRBV6-3, were excluded. Earlier analysis found most TCR beta V segments productive about 90% or about 30% of the time.

The PCR had 60 Vbeta and 13 Jbeta primers. Measured with immunoSEQ multiplex PCR; TCRdb has only the in-frame clones, and not every one. The sample holds some 150,000 clones, around 85% seen once. As for this clone: Its antigen is not known.

V gene TRBV7-8 combines with J gene TRBJ2-1, with D perhaps matching TRBD2 (6 bases). The clonotype comes from a man aged 35 to 55 in good health and CMV-seropositive. Sequencing input: PBMCs. The chain's CDR3 is CASSLTIPGAGGNEQFF. CDR3 DNA sequence: TGTGCCAGCAGCTTAACAATCCCAGGAGCCGGGGGCAATGAGCAGTTCTTC.